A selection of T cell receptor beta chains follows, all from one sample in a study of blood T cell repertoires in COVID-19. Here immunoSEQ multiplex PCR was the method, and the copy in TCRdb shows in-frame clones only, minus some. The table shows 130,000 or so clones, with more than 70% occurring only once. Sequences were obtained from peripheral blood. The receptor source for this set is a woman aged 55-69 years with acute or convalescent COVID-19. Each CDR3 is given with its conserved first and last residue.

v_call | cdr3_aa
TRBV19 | CASSIATRGAETQYF
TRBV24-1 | CATSDLSAGGATDTQYF
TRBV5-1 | CASSLLQMPPYEQYF
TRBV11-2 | CASSSRRDRGLYEQYF
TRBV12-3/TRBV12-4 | CASSFDTNYGYTF
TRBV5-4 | CASSPEGAPGELFF
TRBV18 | CASSPGRGGLSTDTQYF
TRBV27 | CASSSFQGGKNIQYF
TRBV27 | CASRRPGQGSYGYTF
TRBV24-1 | CATSDPLTRPDTQYF
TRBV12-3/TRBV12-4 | CASSLRGNEQFF
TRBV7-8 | CASSRLDRGRQFF
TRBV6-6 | CASSPYRLAGGTDTQYF
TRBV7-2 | CASSTRQSSTDTQYF
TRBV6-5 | CASSPRGANTEAFF
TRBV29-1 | CSVGQGSEDYGYTF
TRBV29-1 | CSVVGRTEAFF
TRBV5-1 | CASSSKQGVGYNSPLHF
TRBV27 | CASSLSLAPYNEQFF
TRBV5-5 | CASSSTSGGSYNEQFF
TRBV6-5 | CASKTGGFSYGYTF
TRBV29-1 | CSVASRLAWENIQYF
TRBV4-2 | CASSQVGGYSPLHF
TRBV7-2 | CASSLARTEGNIQYF